One sample yielded the 20 T cell receptor beta chains listed below, sequenced in a study of glioma-infiltrating T cells. Using RNA template, CDR3s of TCR alpha and beta were amplified with iRepertoire arm-PCR. TCRdb redid the calling of the multiplex PCR reads with MiXCR, one entry per CDR3 protein. The sample consists of 40,000 or so distinct CDR3 sequences, about 20% of them appearing once. What was sequenced was glioma tissue, nonneoplastic brain tissue, or PBMCs (not recorded which). The receptors originated from a human donor with low-grade glioma or glioblastoma, undergoing nonglioma brain surgery, or in good health (not recorded which).

As to this clonotype: This may stem from a read error, because a much larger clone lies one nucleotide away. Likely a read error: the CDR3 ends without its conserved phenylalanine or tryptophan. V gene TRBV18 combines with J gene TRBJ1-6; D might be TRBD1 (5 bases). The CDR3 runs to 15 residues. Germline V gene data show CDR1 as KGHSH and CDR2 as LQKENI. V gave up 3 bases and J gave up 6 bases, with 12 bases separating them. The CDR3 DNA sequence: TGTGCCAGCTCACCGAATGCCGACAGTAATTCACCCCTCCACTCT. Translating it yields CASSPNADSNSPLHS.

This clonotype has ten or more counts. V gene TRBV12-3 or TRBV12-4 combines with J gene TRBJ2-3, with 11 bases matching TRBD2. This CDR3 contains 19 residues. The V segment lost 5 bases and the J segment 1 base; nucleotides outside the gene matches: 14. CDR3 nucleotide sequence: TGTGCCAGCAGTCTAACCCGAACCCCGACTAGCGGGGGCACAGATACGCAGTATTTT. It specifies CASSLTRTPTSGGTDTQYF.

In regard to this clonotype: The junction departs from the called germline gene at one end, perhaps through a read error. V usage is TRBV29-1 and J usage is TRBJ2-3; D remains ambiguous. Germline assignment: CDR1 SQVTM and CDR2 ANQGSEA. The CDR3 loop spans 8 amino acids. CDR3 sequence: CSFDTQYF. CDR3 DNA sequence: TGCAGCTTTGATACGCAGTATTTT.

This clonotype was counted at least ten times. This chain connects TRBV28 to TRBJ1-5; D is undetermined. Germline CDR1 MDHEN, CDR2 SYDVKM. CDR3 length: 13 residues. V dropped 3 bases and J dropped 9 bases, with 12 bases sitting between them. The CDR3 bases are TGTGCCAGCAGTTTTATTTCTCCTCGGCCCCAGCATTTT. The encoded protein is CASSFISPRPQHF.

This chain connects TRBV18 to TRBJ2-1, with 8 bases lining up with TRBD1. Germline values: CDR1 KGHSH, CDR2 LQKENI. CDR3 length: 14 residues. CDR3 protein: CANRGAPNPYEQFF. The CDR3 coding sequence is TGTGCGAACAGGGGGGCACCGAACCCCTACGAGCAGTTCTTC.

This clonotype has a count of ten or more. This chain joins TRBV7-9 and TRBJ1-2, with TRBD1 as a possible D gene (5 bases). Germline CDR1 and CDR2: SEHNR and FQNEAQ (reference sequence). V gave up 3 bases and J gave up 7 bases, with 12 bases separating them. The CDR3 runs to 13 residues. CDR3 nucleotides: TGTGCCAGCAGCTTGATAGGACAAGGTGGCTACACCTTC. Protein sequence: CASSLIGQGGYTF.

A note on this clonotype: Relative to the germline gene, one junction end is altered; a read error may explain this. The chain has TRBV28 and TRBJ2-5; D is unclear. The J call may be in error: the DNA end matches TRBJ2-1 better. The CDR3 sequence is 15 residues long. Germline lookup yields CDR1 MDHEN and CDR2 SYDVKM. The CDR3 spells CANSRTAFSYNEQFF. Written as DNA, the CDR3 is TGTGCCAACAGTCGAACAGCATTCTCCTACAATGAGCAGTTCTTC.

About this clonotype: This may be a read error, as it is one base from a much larger clone. V is TRBV14 and J is TRBJ1-4, with 11 bases fitting TRBD1. This CDR3 has 15 amino acids. With 6 bases clipped from V and 7 bases from J, the junction kept 7 bases outside the gene matches. In germline, CDR1 is SGHDN, CDR2 FVKESK. The CDR3 protein is CASSPTGQGGEKLFF. The CDR3 nucleotides read TGTGCCAGCAGTCCTACGGGACAGGGGGGTGAAAAACTGTTTTTT.

This clonotype has a count of ten or more. The V call is TRBV3-1, the J call TRBJ2-5; the D is unclear. From germline, CDR1 is LGHDT and CDR2 YNNKEL (reference sequence). There are 13 residues in the CDR3. Trimming removed 0 bases at V and 7 bases at J, with 9 bases between. The CDR3 DNA reads TGTGCCAGCAGCCAAGAAGACAAGGGGACCCAGTACTTC. It is translated as CASSQEDKGTQYF.

This clonotype has at least ten counts. The chain uses TRBV4-1 and TRBJ2-7; 7 nucleotides agree with TRBD1. With 0 bases clipped from V and 0 bases from J, the junction kept 2 bases outside the gene matches. CDR3 length: 15 residues. Germline values: CDR1 MGHRA, CDR2 YSYEKL. This chain's CDR3 is CASSQDRDSSYEQYF. DNA of the CDR3: TGCGCCAGCAGCCAAGATAGGGACAGCTCCTACGAGCAGTACTTC.

This clonotype occurred many times. CDR3 loop: CASSFGTEAFF. DNA of the CDR3: TGTGCCAGCAGTTTTGGCACTGAAGCTTTCTTT. This chain uses TRBV28 with TRBJ1-1, with D hard to call. Germline CDR1 MDHEN, CDR2 SYDVKM. V was pared by 3 bases and J by 4 bases, with 3 bases between. The CDR3 spans 11 residues.

This rearrangement joins TRBV5-4 to TRBJ1-1; D is uncertain. The CDR3 contains 13 residues. The germline V gene has CDR1 SGHNT and CDR2 YYREEE (reference sequence). The V end was cut by 2 bases, the J end by 8 bases, with 13 bases between. Written as DNA, the CDR3 is TGTGCCAGCAGCTTCGGTCCCGATCAAGAAGCTTTCTTT. Encoded protein: CASSFGPDQEAFF. Full variable domain (missing parts from reference TRBV5-4 and TRBJ1-1): ETGVTQSPTHLIKTRGQQVTLRCSSQSGHNTVSWYQQALGQGPQFIFQYYREEENGRGNFPPRFSGLQFPNYSSELNVNALELDDSALYLCASSFGPDQEAFFGQGTRLTVV.

Ten or more counts support this clonotype. V usage is TRBV7-2 and J usage is TRBJ2-3; D gene ambiguous. This CDR3 spans 13 amino acids. Germline V gene data show CDR1 as SGHTA and CDR2 as FQGNSA. Trimming stripped 1 base from V and 2 bases from J, with 4 bases between. CDR3 sequence reads: CASSLGATDTQYF. As DNA, the CDR3 is TGTGCCAGCAGCTTAGGCGCCACAGATACGCAGTATTTT.

This clonotype was detected ten times or more. The J gene is TRBJ2-1, the V gene TRBV20-1, with 10 bases aligning to TRBD1. Germline CDR1 DFQATT, CDR2 SNEGSKA (reference sequence). This CDR3 spans 12 amino acids. The J segment lost 13 bases and the V segment lost 6 bases, leaving 9 bases of the junction unmatched. CDR3 residues: CSASTWDRGQFF. CDR3 in DNA: TGCAGTGCCTCAACCTGGGACAGGGGCCAGTTCTTC.

This clonotype came up many times. V gene TRBV20-1 combines with J gene TRBJ2-7; D is undetermined. The CDR3 length is 12 residues. V was cut by 0 bases and J by 6 bases, with 9 bases left in between. CDR1 is DFQATT and CDR2 is SNEGSKA in the germline V gene (reference sequence). CDR3 nucleotides: TGCAGTGCTAGAGACGACATTGGCGAGCAGTACTTC. The encoded protein is CSARDDIGEQYF.

By frequency in the sample, this clonotype is medium-sized. V usage is TRBV20-1 and J usage is TRBJ2-1; TRBD2 aligns across 11 bases. Germline-derived CDR1 and CDR2 are DFQATT and SNEGSKA (reference sequence). There are 14 residues in the CDR3. Losses at the gene ends were 6 bases for V and 4 bases for J; bases not matched to a gene: 5. CDR3: CSASSGRDYNEQFF. CDR3 in DNA: TGCAGTGCGAGTAGCGGGAGGGATTACAATGAGCAGTTCTTC.

This clonotype was seen many times. An end of the junction does not agree with germline; a read error may underlie this. This chain joins TRBV19 and TRBJ1-5; maybe TRBD1 (5 bases). The CDR3 is 14 residues long. Germline V lookup: CDR1 LNHDA, CDR2 SQIVND (reference sequence). CDR3 in DNA: TGTGCCAGTAGTCTAGAGAGAGGGGATCAGCCCCAGCATTTT. Protein sequence: CASSLERGDQPQHF.

The count of this clonotype is one. Relative to the germline gene, one junction end is altered; a read error may explain this. The chain uses TRBV3-1 and TRBJ2-2; D is perhaps TRBD2 (6 bases). The V gene's germline CDR1 is LGHDT and CDR2 YNNKEL (reference sequence). This CDR3 spans 13 amino acids. In nucleotides, the CDR3 is TGTGCCAGCAGCCACAAAGGGGCCGGGGGGCTGTTTTTT. This sequence encodes CASSHKGAGGLFF.

This clonotype was seen a single time. This chain links TRBV6-2 or TRBV6-3 with TRBJ2-5; D remains ambiguous. CDR1 is MNHEY and CDR2 is SVGEGT in the germline V gene. The CDR3 is 15 residues long. DNA for the CDR3: TGTGTTAGCAGTTACTCCACCGGGTACCAAGAGACCCAGTACTTC. As protein: CVSSYSTGYQETQYF.

By its share, this clonotype is medium-sized. V usage is TRBV6-1 and J usage is TRBJ1-1, with D uncertain. Germline CDR1 and CDR2: MNHNS and SASEGT. The V gene lost 4 bases and the J gene lost 1 base, with 7 bases spanning the gap. The CDR3 runs to 13 residues. CDR3 sequence: CASSVWQNTEAFF. In nucleotides, the CDR3 is TGTGCCAGCAGTGTTTGGCAGAACACTGAAGCTTTCTTT.